A single sample gave rise to the 29 T cell receptor beta chains below, sequenced in a study of low-dose radiotherapy and immunotherapy resistance in tumors (dated by TCRdb to the early 2020s). The sample's time point label is to be understood as: after trial treatment. Sample treatment or condition, as interpreted from the label and publication: LDRT plus nivolumab, ipilimumab, low-dose cyclophosphamide and aspirin (RACIN trial). Sequencing relied on an Illumina HiSeq 2500. First-strand cDNA was synthesized using Superscript III and a set of TRAV- and TRBV-specific primers, so that both TCRalpha and TCRbeta chains were covered. TCRs were amplified with Phusion for approximately 18 PCR cycles, with a constant-region primer paired with the adapter attached to the V primers. TCRdb cleaned the public reads at Q25 with fastp, built clones with MiXCR and kept in-frame beta chains. Rows are combined by CDR3 protein, so each entry shows the most common genes and DNA. For this sample there are 100,000 or so distinct CDR3 sequences; about a fifth appear just once. Together, the top ten hold over 4% of the sample.

Sequencing was performed on PBMCs, taken after low-dose radiotherapy plus immunotherapy. The receptors originated from a male donor with prostate cancer.

This clonotype was recorded many times. The chain carries TRBV7-9 and TRBJ2-2, with D possibly TRBD1 on 6 matching bases. Trimming pared 5 bases from V and 2 bases from J, leaving 21 bases between. The CDR3 consists of 18 residues. CDR1 is SEHNR and CDR2 is FQNEAQ in the germline V gene (reference sequence). The CDR3 coding sequence is TGTGCCAGCAGCCACCCCCAGGGGATGCGCCTTAACACCGGGGAGCTGTTTTTT. This gives the protein CASSHPQGMRLNTGELFF.

This clonotype has ten or more counts. V and J are TRBV14 and TRBJ2-7, with D maybe TRBD1 (5 bases). The CDR3 contains 14 residues. V was clipped by 3 bases and J by 2 bases, with 11 bases between them. Germline CDR1 reads SGHDN; CDR2 reads FVKESK. The CDR3 is CASSHSTGTYEQYF. CDR3 DNA: TGTGCCAGCAGCCACTCCACAGGAACCTACGAGCAGTACTTC. Filled out from reference TRBV14 and TRBJ2-7, the complete variable domain reads EAGVTQFPSHSVIEKGQTVTLRCDPISGHDNLYWYRRVMGKEIKFLLHFVKESKQDESGMPNNRFLAERTGGTYSTLKVQPAELEDSGVYFCASSHSTGTYEQYFGPGTRLTVT.

The CDR3 DNA reads TGCAGTGCTAGCCCCCTCGGACCGGAGTACTACGAGCAGTACTTC. Protein: CSASPLGPEYYEQYF. The chain combines TRBV20-1 with TRBJ2-7, with no clear D. The CDR3 length is 15 residues. V dropped 3 bases and J dropped 3 bases, with 18 bases sitting between them. CDR1 and CDR2 from the germline V gene are DFQATT and SNEGSKA (reference sequence).

With respect to this clonotype: With a much larger clone just one base away, this may be a read error. This sequence joins TRBV27 and TRBJ1-4; the D gene is possibly TRBD1 (6 bases). Germline V gene sequence: CDR1 MNHEY, CDR2 SMNVEV (reference sequence). This CDR3 comprises 16 residues. The CDR3 bases are TGTACCAGCACCTTTGCCGGGAGGGGGTATGATGAAAAACTGTTTTTT. Translating it yields CTSTFAGRGYDEKLFF.

This clonotype has ten or more counts. The chain has TRBV29-1 and TRBJ2-7, with 9 bases aligning to TRBD2. J gave up 4 bases and V 6 bases, and 10 bases lay outside the gene matches. Germline V gene sequence: CDR1 SQVTM, CDR2 ANQGSEA. The CDR3 contains 14 residues. The chain's CDR3 is CSVAGRGGRYEQYF. For the CDR3, the DNA is TGCAGCGTGGCGGGGCGGGGGGGCCGGTACGAGCAGTACTTC.

The chain combines TRBV6-2 or TRBV6-3 with TRBJ2-7, with TRBD1 matching over 7 bases. The V and J ends lost 7 bases and 1 base, in that order; junction bases with no gene match: 7. Per germline, CDR1 MNHEY and CDR2 SVGEGT. This CDR3 is built from 14 residues. The CDR3 loop is CASKAGGRSYEQYF. The CDR3 nucleotides are TGTGCCAGCAAGGCAGGGGGAAGATCCTACGAGCAGTACTTC.

This clonotype was counted ten times or more. J is TRBJ2-4 and V is TRBV6-6, with TRBD1 as a possible D gene (6 bases). The germline gives CDR1 MNHNY, CDR2 SVGAGI (reference sequence). The CDR3 is made up of 12 amino acids. V lost 8 bases and J 8 bases, leaving 13 bases between the germline ends. CDR3 coding DNA: TGTGCCAGCCGAACAGGGAAGGACATTCAGTACTTC. It is translated as CASRTGKDIQYF.

With respect to this clonotype: A far larger clone lies a single base away; this is likely a read error. The chain combines TRBV5-4 with TRBJ2-7; TRBD2 might be the D (5 bases). Trimming took 5 bases from V and 7 from J, leaving 22 bases between them. The V gene's germline CDR1 is SGHNT and CDR2 YYREEE (reference sequence). This CDR3 comprises 15 residues. CDR3 region: CASSLRDRIYNEQYF. DNA for the CDR3: TGTGCCAGCAGTCTCCGGGATCGGATCTACAATGAGCAGTACTTC.

This chain links TRBV24-1 with TRBJ2-5; a weak D match, TRBD1 (6 bases). Between the trimmed V and J ends, which lost 7 bases and 3 bases, there was a span of 8 bases. The CDR3 is 12 amino acids. The germline gives CDR1 KGHDR, CDR2 SFDVKD. CDR3 in amino acids: CATRGQKETQYF. The CDR3 region has the DNA TGTGCCACCAGAGGACAGAAAGAGACCCAGTACTTC.

This clonotype was counted ten times or more. The V call is TRBV4-1, the J call TRBJ2-5; D tentatively fits TRBD1 or TRBD2 (5 bases each). The length of the CDR3 is 17 residues. The V end lost 0 bases, the J end lost 5 bases, and 19 bases lay between the germline ends. CDR1 is MGHRA, CDR2 YSYEKL, per germline. The CDR3, as DNA: TGCGCCAGCAGCCAAGATAAGAGGGTGGGGGTCAGGGAGACCCAGTACTTC. This gives the protein CASSQDKRVGVRETQYF.

The rearrangement joins TRBV7-3 to TRBJ2-2; 13 nucleotides agree with TRBD2. This CDR3 has 17 residues. Germline CDR1 and CDR2: SGHTA and FQGTGA. The V and J ends lost 3 bases and 3 bases, in that order; junction bases with no gene match: 4. CDR3 sequence reads: CASSLRTSGGYTGELFF. As DNA, the CDR3 is TGTGCCAGCAGCTTGAGGACTAGCGGGGGTTACACCGGGGAGCTGTTTTTT.

This clonotype was seen repeatedly, ten times or more. The chain is built from TRBV19 and TRBJ1-2; D ambiguous. Per germline, CDR1 LNHDA and CDR2 SQIVND (reference sequence). The CDR3 has 15 residues. V was clipped by 9 bases and J by 7 bases, with 24 bases between them. DNA for the CDR3: TGTGCCAGCAGGCCCGCGGGCAGTTCTATCGGTGGCTACACCTTC. Translating gives CASRPAGSSIGGYTF. The variable domain in full, with the rest retrieved from reference TRBV19 and TRBJ1-2, is DGGITQSPKYLFRKEGQNVTLSCEQNLNHDAMYWYRQDPGQGLRLIYYSQIVNDFQKGDIAEGYSVSREKKESFPLTVTSAQKNPTAFYLCASRPAGSSIGGYTFGSGTRLTVV.

The V call is TRBV6-1, the J call TRBJ2-5, with TRBD1 as a possible D gene (6 bases). V was clipped by 5 bases and J by 1 base, with 14 bases between them. The CDR3 sequence is 15 residues long. CDR1 MNHNS and CDR2 SASEGT come from the germline V gene. This CDR3 reads CASSYTGTLQETQYF. CDR3 sequence (DNA): TGTGCCAGCAGTTACACAGGGACCCTCCAAGAGACCCAGTACTTC.

This clonotype came up many times. The V and J genes are TRBV5-1 and TRBJ1-2; no definite D call. CDR3 length: 11 residues. Germline CDR1 reads SGHRS; CDR2 reads YFSETQ. Trimming cost V 4 bases and J 8 bases, with 9 bases left between them. This CDR3 is CASSDNGGYTF. Here the CDR3 DNA reads TGCGCCAGCAGCGACAACGGGGGCTACACCTTC. Full variable domain (missing parts from reference TRBV5-1 and TRBJ1-2): KAGVTQTPRYLIKTRGQQVTLSCSPISGHRSVSWYQQTPGQGLQFLFEYFSETQRNKGNFPGRFSGRQFSNSRSEMNVSTLELGDSALYLCASSDNGGYTFGSGTRLTVV.

The chain employs TRBV29-1 and TRBJ2-6, with a possible D match to TRBD2 (7 bases). Looked up from germline, CDR1 is SQVTM and CDR2 is ANQGSEA. The V gene lost 3 bases and the J gene lost 2 bases, with 11 bases spanning the gap. There are 15 residues in the CDR3. The CDR3 sequence is CSVDGGATGANVLTF. The DNA for the CDR3 is TGCAGCGTTGATGGGGGGGCGACTGGGGCCAACGTCCTGACTTTC.

In this sample, this clonotype is medium-sized. A junction end diverges from the germline sequence, so it may reflect a read error. The gene calls are TRBV5-4 and TRBJ1-2; D uncertain. Germline values: CDR1 SGHNT, CDR2 YYREEE (reference sequence). This CDR3 has 10 amino acids. CDR3 protein: CASSQDGYTF. CDR3 coding DNA: TGCGCCAGCAGCCAAGATGGCTACACCTTC.

This clonotype was seen repeatedly, ten times or more. The rearrangement uses TRBV2 and TRBJ2-3; 8 bases match TRBD1. Trimming cost V 6 bases and J 2 bases; bases outside gene matches: 4. Per the germline V gene, CDR1 is SNHLY and CDR2 is FYNNEI. The CDR3 spans 14 residues. CDR3 bases: TGTGCCAGCAGGTACAGGGGGAACACAGATACGCAGTATTTT. The encoded protein is CASRYRGNTDTQYF.

This clonotype was recorded many times. The chain is built from TRBV5-1 and TRBJ2-2; 12 positions match TRBD1. CDR3 length equals 16 residues. Germline CDR1 and CDR2: SGHRS and YFSETQ. The trim removed 3 bases at V and 6 bases at J, leaving 6 bases unmatched. Written as DNA, the CDR3 is TGCGCCAGCAGCTGGGGACAGGGGGCTCCCTCCGGGGAGCTGTTTTTT. Translating it yields CASSWGQGAPSGELFF.

This clonotype was seen repeatedly, ten times or more. This sequence joins TRBV5-4 and TRBJ2-5, with D unresolved. V was clipped by 4 bases and J by 5 bases, with 9 bases between them. The CDR3 contains 12 residues. Germline-derived CDR1 and CDR2 are SGHNT and YYREEE (reference sequence). The CDR3 here is CASSPLGETQYF. The CDR3 bases are TGTGCCAGCAGCCCCCTGGGCGAGACCCAGTACTTC.

This clonotype was seen only a few times. The chain links TRBV2 to TRBJ1-1, with D unclear. Germline V gene lookup returns CDR1 SNHLY and CDR2 FYNNEI. This CDR3 has 11 amino acids. The germline V and J ends were trimmed by 8 bases and 4 bases, with 8 bases remaining between them. CDR3 DNA: TGTGCCAGCCGTAGGGCCACTGAAGCTTTCTTT. Residues: CASRRATEAFF.

This clonotype was recorded many times. The CDR3 DNA is TGTGCCAGCAGTGAAACGGTTGTTGGGTCTTCCAAACTGTTTTTT. It translates to CASSETVVGSSKLFF. J is TRBJ1-4 and V is TRBV6-1; unclear D gene. Germline-derived CDR1 and CDR2 are MNHNS and SASEGT. The CDR3 runs 15 residues. V lost 2 bases and J lost 11, with 18 bases in between.

This clonotype was seen at least ten times. V gene TRBV7-9 combines with J gene TRBJ1-1, with D possibly matching TRBD1 (6 bases). This CDR3 has 14 amino acids. Germline V gives CDR1 SEHNR, CDR2 FQNEAQ (reference sequence). With 5 bases removed from V and 8 bases from J, the gap between germline ends came to 18 bases. The CDR3: CASSPPTGPGEAFF. In nucleotides, the CDR3 is TGTGCCAGCAGCCCCCCAACAGGGCCGGGGGAAGCTTTCTTT.

There are many counts of this clonotype. The V call is TRBV25-1, the J call TRBJ1-2, with TRBD1 as a possible D gene (5 bases). The CDR3 covers 13 residues. V was cut by 7 bases and J by 8 bases, with 17 bases left in between. Germline values: CDR1 MGHDK, CDR2 SYGVNS. Here the CDR3 reads CASTVFGDDGYTF. CDR3 in DNA: TGTGCCAGCACTGTCTTTGGGGACGACGGCTACACCTTC.

This clonotype was recorded a few times. The chain carries TRBV20-1 and TRBJ2-3; the D gene is possibly TRBD2 (6 bases). V was clipped by 3 bases and J by 0 bases, with 13 bases between them. The CDR3 consists of 15 residues. Germline lookup yields CDR1 DFQATT and CDR2 SNEGSKA (reference sequence). This chain's CDR3 is CSASHGGGSTDTQYF. The CDR3 bases are TGCAGTGCTAGTCATGGTGGGGGGAGCACAGATACGCAGTATTTT.

Many counts were recorded for this clonotype. The J gene is TRBJ2-5, the V gene TRBV29-1, with 7 positions matching TRBD2. The germline V gene has CDR1 SQVTM and CDR2 ANQGSEA. V trimming: 7 bases; J trimming: 6 bases; junction bases outside the gene matches: 5. The CDR3 is 11 residues long. The CDR3 DNA is TGCAGCGCGTGGGGGGGACAGACCCAGTACTTC. Protein product: CSAWGGQTQYF.

This clonotype was observed once. V gene TRBV19 combines with J gene TRBJ2-7; D perhaps matches TRBD2 (6 bases). Germline CDR1 reads LNHDA; CDR2 reads SQIVND (reference sequence). There are 14 residues in the CDR3. V was clipped by 5 bases and J by 6 bases, with 17 bases between them. CDR3 nucleotides: TGTGCCAGTAGTCCCGCGGGGATTATAACCGAGCAGTACTTC. As protein: CASSPAGIITEQYF.

This clonotype was counted at least ten times. This sequence joins TRBV12-3 or TRBV12-4 and TRBJ2-2; possible D gene TRBD1, 7 bases. The CDR3 consists of 15 residues. V was pared by 6 bases and J by 4 bases, with 15 bases between. The CDR3 DNA sequence: TGTGCCAGCAGAGCGCCAGGGGGAGGCACCGGGGAGCTGTTTTTT. Residues: CASRAPGGGTGELFF.

The gene calls are TRBV28 and TRBJ2-7; D may be TRBD2 (6 bases). V was trimmed by 1 base and J by 3 bases, leaving 16 bases between them. CDR1 is MDHEN, CDR2 SYDVKM, per germline. CDR3 size: 16 residues. DNA for the CDR3: TGTGCCAGCAGTTTATTTTGGGGGGAGCTTCGCTACGAGCAGTACTTC. This gives the protein CASSLFWGELRYEQYF.

In this sample, this clonotype turned up many times. The rearrangement uses TRBV6-6 and TRBJ1-1; TRBD1 is a possible D gene (6 bases). CDR1 is MNHNY and CDR2 is SVGAGI in the germline V gene (reference sequence). The ends were cut back, 0 bases at V and 7 bases at J, with 12 bases in the middle. The CDR3 consists of 14 residues. CDR3 nucleotide sequence: TGTGCCAGCAGTTACTCGATCTTGGACAGTGAAGCTTTCTTT. Amino acids: CASSYSILDSEAFF.